Included here is one TCR beta chain sequence, with context. For sorted subsets, 150 to 200 ng DNA per replicate equaled approximately 32,000 T cell genomes. Authors' methods: Filtering of immunoSEQ junctional sequences could not match full-length read filtering. TCRdb keeps only in-frame clones here, not all; method: immunoSEQ multiplex PCR. V, J and clone size are those of that table, while D and trimming were read from the DNA. The sample records roughly 2 million clones, roughly 95% being singletons. This sample is part of a study of shared clonotypes between healthy human individuals. Study-level background: Each donor contributed plates that comprised three CD4 naive, three CD4 memory, two CD8 naive and one CD8 memory.

The TCR comes from a man between 18 and 35 years old in good health. Sequences were obtained from naive CD4+ T cells sorted from blood. The subset was: CD45RA+ positively selected.

The CDR3 DNA is TGTGCCAGTAGTACGACAGGGCCTGGGGCCAACGTCCTGACTTTC. This sequence encodes CASSTTGPGANVLTF. This sequence joins TRBV19 and TRBJ2-6; 7 nucleotides agree with TRBD1. CDR3 size: 15 residues. V lost 4 bases and J lost 2; bases outside the gene matches: 2. Germline V CDR1 and CDR2: LNHDA, SQIVND (reference sequence).